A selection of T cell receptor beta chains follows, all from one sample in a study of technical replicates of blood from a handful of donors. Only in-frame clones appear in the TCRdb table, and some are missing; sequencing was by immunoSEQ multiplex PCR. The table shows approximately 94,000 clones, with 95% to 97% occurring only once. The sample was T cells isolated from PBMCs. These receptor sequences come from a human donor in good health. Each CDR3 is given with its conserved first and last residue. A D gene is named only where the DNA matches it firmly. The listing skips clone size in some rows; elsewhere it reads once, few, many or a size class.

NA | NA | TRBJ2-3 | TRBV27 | TGTGCCAGCAGCTCCTATAGCACAGATACGCAGTATTTT | CASSSYSTDTQYF
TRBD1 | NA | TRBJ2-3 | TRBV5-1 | TGCGCCAGCCACCTTGGGACAGGGTCAGATACGCAGTATTTT | CASHLGTGSDTQYF
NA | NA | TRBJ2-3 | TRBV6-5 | TGTGCCAGCAGTCTTGGGACACCCTTCACAGATACGCAGTATTTT | CASSLGTPFTDTQYF
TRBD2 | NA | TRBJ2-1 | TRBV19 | TGTGCCAGTAGTATAGTTGCGGGAGCCTTGAATGAGCAGTTCTTC | CASSIVAGALNEQFF
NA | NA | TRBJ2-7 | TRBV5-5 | TGTGCCAGCAGCTCTACGCTGACAGTCTCCTACGAGCAGTACTTC | CASSSTLTVSYEQYF
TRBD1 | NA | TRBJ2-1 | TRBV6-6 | TGTGCCAGCAGTTACCTGCGGACAGGGGACAATGAGCAGTTCTTC | CASSYLRTGDNEQFF
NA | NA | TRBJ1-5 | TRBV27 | TGTGCCAGCAGTTCCCGGACAGAGGGGTTTCAGCCCCAGCATTTT | CASSSRTEGFQPQHF
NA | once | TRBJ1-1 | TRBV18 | TGTGCCAGCTCACCACCGGTGGGGGGGGGCGCGGAGTGGGCTTTCTTT | CASSPPVGGGAEWAFF
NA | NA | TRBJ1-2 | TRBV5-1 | TGCGCCAGCAGCTTGGAAGGGACTCCCACCTTC | CASSLEGTPTF
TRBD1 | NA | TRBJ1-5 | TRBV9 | TGTGCCAGCAGCGCCACAGGGGTTAGCAATCAGCCCCAGCATTTT | CASSATGVSNQPQHF
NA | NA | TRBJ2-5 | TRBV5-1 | TGCGCCAGCACCTTAAACCCCCCCGCGGAGACCCAGTACTTC | CASTLNPPAETQYF
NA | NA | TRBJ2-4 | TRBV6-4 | TGTGCCCCCGGGTCAGCCGAGAACATTCAGTACTTC | CAPGSAENIQYF
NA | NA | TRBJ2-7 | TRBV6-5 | TGTGCCAGCAGTTTGGCTAGCGATTTCTACGAGCAGTACTTC | CASSLASDFYEQYF
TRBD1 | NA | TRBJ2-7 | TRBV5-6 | TGTGCCAGCAGCCAGGACAGGGGCTACTCCTACGAGCAGTACTTC | CASSQDRGYSYEQYF
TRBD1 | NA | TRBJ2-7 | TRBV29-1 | TGCAGCGTTCAGACAGGGGGCGGATACGAGCAGTACTTC | CSVQTGGGYEQYF
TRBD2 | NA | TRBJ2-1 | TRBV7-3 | TGTGCCAGCAGCCGCGGGAGGGATGAGCAGTTCTTC | CASSRGRDEQFF
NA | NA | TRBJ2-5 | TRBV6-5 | TGTGCCAGCTTCTCGGTGCGGGAGACCCAGTACTTC | CASFSVRETQYF
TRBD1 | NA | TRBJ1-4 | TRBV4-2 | TGTGCCAGCAGCCAAATAAGGACAGGGGGGGCTAATGAAAAACTGTTTTTT | CASSQIRTGGANEKLFF
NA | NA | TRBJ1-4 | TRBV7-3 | TGTGCCAGCAGCGCAACAGGGATGGATGAAAAACTGTTTTTT | CASSATGMDEKLFF
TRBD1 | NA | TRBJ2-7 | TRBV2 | TGTGCCAGCAGTGAGCTACCGGGACAGGGTTTTGAGAGTGTCCACTTC | CASSELPGQGFESVHF
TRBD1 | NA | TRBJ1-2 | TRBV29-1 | TGCAGCGTTGTAAGGGGACAGTATGGCTACACCTTC | CSVVRGQYGYTF
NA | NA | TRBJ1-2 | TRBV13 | TGTGCCAGCAGCTTAGGCCCCCAAATCTATGGCTACACCTTC | CASSLGPQIYGYTF
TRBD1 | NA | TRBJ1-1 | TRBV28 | TGTGCCAGCAGACGTGGGACAGGGTTAGGGGCTTTCTTT | CASRRGTGLGAFF
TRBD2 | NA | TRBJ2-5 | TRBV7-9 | TGTGCCAGCAGCCCGAGGGGGCTAGCGGGAGGCCTTGGAGGAGAGACCCAGTACTTC | CASSPRGLAGGLGGETQYF
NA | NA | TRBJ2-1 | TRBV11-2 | TGTGCCAGCAGCTTATTAAGAGGGCTTAATGAGCAGTTCTTC | CASSLLRGLNEQFF
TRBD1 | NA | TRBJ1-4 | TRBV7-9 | TGTGCCAGCAGCTTAGACAGGGGAAATGAAAAACTGTTTTTT | CASSLDRGNEKLFF
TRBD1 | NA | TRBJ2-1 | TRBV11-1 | TGTGCCAGCAGCCCAGACAGGGGCCATGAGCAGTTCTTC | CASSPDRGHEQFF
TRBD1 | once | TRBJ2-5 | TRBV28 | TGTGCCAGCATCTCTCCCCCGGGACAGGGTCCGGAGACCCAGTACTTC | CASISPPGQGPETQYF
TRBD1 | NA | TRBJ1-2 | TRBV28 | TGTGCCAGCAGCCCTCCGGGACAGGGGCACTACTATGGCTACACCTTC | CASSPPGQGHYYGYTF
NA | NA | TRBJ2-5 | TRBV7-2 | TGTGCCAGCAGCGCAGCGGTACCTCCGGAGACCCAGTACTTC | CASSAAVPPETQYF
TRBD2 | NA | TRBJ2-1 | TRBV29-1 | TGCAGCGTTGAGGGACTAGCGGGAGATAATGAGCAGTTCTTC | CSVEGLAGDNEQFF
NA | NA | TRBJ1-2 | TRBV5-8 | TGTGCCAGCAGCCCCCGTTTGAGTGGCTACACCTTC | CASSPRLSGYTF
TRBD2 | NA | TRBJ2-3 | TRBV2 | TGTGCCAGCAGGAAGGGGACTAGCGGGACAGATACGCAGTATTTT | CASRKGTSGTDTQYF
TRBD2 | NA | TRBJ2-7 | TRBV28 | TGTGCCAGCAGCTCAAGCCCCGGGACTAGCGGAGCCTACGAGCAGTACTTC | CASSSSPGTSGAYEQYF
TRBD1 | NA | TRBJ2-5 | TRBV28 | TGTGCCAGCAGATTCGGGACAGGGGTCCGGACCCAGTACTTC | CASRFGTGVRTQYF
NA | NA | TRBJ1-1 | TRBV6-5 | TGTGCCAGCGGTACATTTTCCCCTGAAGCTTTCTTT | CASGTFSPEAFF
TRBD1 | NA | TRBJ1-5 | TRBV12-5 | TGTGCTAGTGGCACCGGACCAGGGGGTTATCAGCCCCAGCATTTT | CASGTGPGGYQPQHF
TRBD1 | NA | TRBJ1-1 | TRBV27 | TGTGCCAGCAGTCCACCGGGACAGGAAGCTTTCTTT | CASSPPGQEAFF
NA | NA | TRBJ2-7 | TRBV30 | TGTGCCTGGAGTCCCACAGGGCCCTACGAGCAGTACTTC | CAWSPTGPYEQYF
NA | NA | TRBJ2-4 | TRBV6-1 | TGTGCCAGCAGTGTGGTGCGGGAAAAAAACATTCAGTACTTC | CASSVVREKNIQYF
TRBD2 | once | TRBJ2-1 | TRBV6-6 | TGTGCCAGCAGCCGCCAACTAGCGATCGGTGAGCAGTTCTTC | CASSRQLAIGEQFF
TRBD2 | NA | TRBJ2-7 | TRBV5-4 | TGTGCCAGCAGCTTGGTGGGACTAGAGGTGCAGTACTTC | CASSLVGLEVQYF
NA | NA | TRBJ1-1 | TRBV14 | TGTGCCAGCAGCACAGGTACGAACACTGAAGCTTTCTTT | CASSTGTNTEAFF
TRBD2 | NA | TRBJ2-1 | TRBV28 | TGTGCCAGCAGACTCGGGACTAGCGAGACTAATGAGCAGTTCTTC | CASRLGTSETNEQFF
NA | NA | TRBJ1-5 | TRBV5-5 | TGTGCCAGCAGCTTGGAGGGAGGGGATAATCAGCCCCAGCATTTT | CASSLEGGDNQPQHF